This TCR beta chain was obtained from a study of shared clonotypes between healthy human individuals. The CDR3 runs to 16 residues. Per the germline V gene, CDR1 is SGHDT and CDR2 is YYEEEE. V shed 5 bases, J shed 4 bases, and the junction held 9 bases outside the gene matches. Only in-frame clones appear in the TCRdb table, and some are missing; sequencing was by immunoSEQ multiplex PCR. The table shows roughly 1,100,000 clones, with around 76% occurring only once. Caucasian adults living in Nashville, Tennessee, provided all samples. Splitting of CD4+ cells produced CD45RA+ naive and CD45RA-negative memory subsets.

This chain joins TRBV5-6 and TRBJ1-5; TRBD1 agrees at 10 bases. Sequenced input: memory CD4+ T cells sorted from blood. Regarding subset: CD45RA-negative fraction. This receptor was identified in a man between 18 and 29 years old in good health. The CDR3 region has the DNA TGTGCCAGCAGTAAAAGGGGACAGGGGCGGAATCAGCCCCAGCATTTT. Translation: CASSKRGQGRNQPQHF.